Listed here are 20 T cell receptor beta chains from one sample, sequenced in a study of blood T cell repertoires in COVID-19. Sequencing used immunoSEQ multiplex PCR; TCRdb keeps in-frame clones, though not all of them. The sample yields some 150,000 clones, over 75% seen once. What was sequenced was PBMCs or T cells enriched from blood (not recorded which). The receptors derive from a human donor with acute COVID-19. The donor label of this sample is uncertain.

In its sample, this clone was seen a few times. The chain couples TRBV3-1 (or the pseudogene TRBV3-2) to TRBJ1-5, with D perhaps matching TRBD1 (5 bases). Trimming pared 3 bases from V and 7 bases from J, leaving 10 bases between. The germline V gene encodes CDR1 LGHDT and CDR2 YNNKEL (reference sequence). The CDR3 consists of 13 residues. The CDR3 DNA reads TGTGCCAGCAGCCACCAGGGAAGCCAGCCCCAGCATTTT. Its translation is CASSHQGSQPQHF.

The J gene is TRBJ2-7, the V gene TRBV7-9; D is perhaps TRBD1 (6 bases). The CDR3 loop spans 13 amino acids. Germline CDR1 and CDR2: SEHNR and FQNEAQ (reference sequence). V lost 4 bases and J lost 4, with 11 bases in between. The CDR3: CASSSGQIYEQYF. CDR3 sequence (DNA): TGTGCCAGCAGCTCCGGACAGATTTACGAGCAGTACTTC. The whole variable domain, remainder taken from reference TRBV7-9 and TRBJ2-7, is DTGVSQNPRHKITKRGQNVTFRCDPISEHNRLYWYRQTLGQGPEFLTYFQNEAQLEKSRLLSDRFSAERPKGSFSTLEIQRTEQGDSAMYLCASSSGQIYEQYFGPGTRLTVT.

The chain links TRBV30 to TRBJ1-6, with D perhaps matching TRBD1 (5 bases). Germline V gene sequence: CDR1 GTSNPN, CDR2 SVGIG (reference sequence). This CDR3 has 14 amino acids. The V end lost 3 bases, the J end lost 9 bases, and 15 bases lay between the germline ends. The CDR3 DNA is TGTGCCTGGAGGGGGGGGACCCCCCCTTCACCCCTCCACTTT. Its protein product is CAWRGGTPPSPLHF.

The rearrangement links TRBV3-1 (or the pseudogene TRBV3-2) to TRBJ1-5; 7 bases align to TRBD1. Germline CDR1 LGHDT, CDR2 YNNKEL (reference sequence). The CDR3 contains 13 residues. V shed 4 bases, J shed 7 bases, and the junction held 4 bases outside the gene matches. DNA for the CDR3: TGTGCCAGCAGCCGCGACAGGGCCCAGCCCCAGCATTTT. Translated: CASSRDRAQPQHF.

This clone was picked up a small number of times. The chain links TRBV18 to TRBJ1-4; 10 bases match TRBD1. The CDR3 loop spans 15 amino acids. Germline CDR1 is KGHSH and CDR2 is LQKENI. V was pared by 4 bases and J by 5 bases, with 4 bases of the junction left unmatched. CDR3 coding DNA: TGTGCCAGCTCACTGCCGGACAGGGGGAATGAAAAACTGTTTTTT. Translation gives CASSLPDRGNEKLFF.

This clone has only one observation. The CDR3 loop reads CASSLGLAHEAFF. The CDR3 DNA reads TGTGCCAGCAGCTTAGGCCTGGCACATGAAGCTTTCTTT. The genes are TRBV7-2 and TRBJ1-1; no reliable D call. Trimming shortened V by 1 base and J by 7 bases, and 10 bases separated the two germline ends. The CDR3 covers 13 residues. Germline CDR1 SGHTA, CDR2 FQGNSA.

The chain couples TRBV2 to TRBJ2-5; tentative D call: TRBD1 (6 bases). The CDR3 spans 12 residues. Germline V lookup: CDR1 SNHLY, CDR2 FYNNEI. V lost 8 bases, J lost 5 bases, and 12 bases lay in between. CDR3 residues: CASGGGGETQYF. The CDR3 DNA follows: TGTGCCAGCGGGGGCGGCGGGGAGACCCAGTACTTC.

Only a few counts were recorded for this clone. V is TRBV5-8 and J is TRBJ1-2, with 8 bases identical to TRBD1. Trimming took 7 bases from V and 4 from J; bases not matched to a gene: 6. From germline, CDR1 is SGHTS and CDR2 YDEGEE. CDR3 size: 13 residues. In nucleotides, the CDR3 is TGTGCCAGCGACAGGGGTTCGGGCTATGGCTACACCTTC. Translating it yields CASDRGSGYGYTF.

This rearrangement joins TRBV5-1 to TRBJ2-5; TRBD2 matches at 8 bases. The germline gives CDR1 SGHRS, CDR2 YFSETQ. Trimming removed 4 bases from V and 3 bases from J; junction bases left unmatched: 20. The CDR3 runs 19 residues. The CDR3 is CASSLGGLAGGRGEETQYF. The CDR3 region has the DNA TGCGCCAGCAGCCTGGGCGGACTCGCGGGGGGCCGGGGGGAAGAGACCCAGTACTTC.

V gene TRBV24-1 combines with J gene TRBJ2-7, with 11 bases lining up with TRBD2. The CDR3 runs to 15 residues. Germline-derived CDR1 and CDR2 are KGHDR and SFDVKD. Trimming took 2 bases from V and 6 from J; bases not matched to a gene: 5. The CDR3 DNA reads TGTGCCACCAGTGATTCTAGCGGGGGGCCGCCCGAGCAGTACTTC. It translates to CATSDSSGGPPEQYF.

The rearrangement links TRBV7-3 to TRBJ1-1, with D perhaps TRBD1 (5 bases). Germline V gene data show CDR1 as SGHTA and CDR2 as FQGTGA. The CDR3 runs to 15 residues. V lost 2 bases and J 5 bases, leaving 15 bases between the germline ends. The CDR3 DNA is TGTGCCAGCAGCTTAGACCCGGACCCAGGGACTGAAGCTTTCTTT. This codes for CASSLDPDPGTEAFF. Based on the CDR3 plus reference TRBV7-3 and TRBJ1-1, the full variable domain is GAGVSQTPSNKVTEKGKYVELRCDPISGHTALYWYRQSLGQGPEFLIYFQGTGAADDSGLPNDRFFAVRPEGSVSTLKIQRTERGDSAVYLCASSLDPDPGTEAFFGQGTRLTVV.

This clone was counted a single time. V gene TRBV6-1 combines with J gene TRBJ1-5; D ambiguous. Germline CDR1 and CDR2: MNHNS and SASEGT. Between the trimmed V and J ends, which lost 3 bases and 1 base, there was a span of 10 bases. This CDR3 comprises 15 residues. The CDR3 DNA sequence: TGTGCCAGCAGTGAGCGGATTTCGAGCAATCAGCCCCAGCATTTT. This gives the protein CASSERISSNQPQHF.

CDR3 amino acids: CASSSGGDTQYF. CDR3 coding DNA: TGTGCCAGCAGCTCTGGGGGGGATACGCAGTATTTT. The rearrangement links TRBV7-2 to TRBJ2-3; the D gene is possibly TRBD2 (6 bases). Germline CDR1 reads SGHTA; CDR2 reads FQGNSA. V shed 4 bases and J shed 6 bases, with 8 bases lying between them. The CDR3 has 12 amino acids.

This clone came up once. CDR3: CASTPTVNTEAFF. The DNA of the CDR3 is TGTGCCAGCACCCCGACAGTGAACACTGAAGCTTTCTTT. V is TRBV2 and J is TRBJ1-1, with D possibly matching TRBD1 (5 bases). The CDR3 has 13 residues. V was pared by 7 bases and J by 0 bases, with 9 bases between. Germline CDR1 SNHLY, CDR2 FYNNEI. Together with reference TRBV2 and TRBJ1-1, the CDR3 gives the full variable domain: EPEVTQTPSHQVTQMGQEVILRCVPISNHLYFYWYRQILGQKVEFLVSFYNNEISEKSEIFDDQFSVERPDGSNFTLKIRSTKLEDSAMYFCASTPTVNTEAFFGQGTRLTVV.

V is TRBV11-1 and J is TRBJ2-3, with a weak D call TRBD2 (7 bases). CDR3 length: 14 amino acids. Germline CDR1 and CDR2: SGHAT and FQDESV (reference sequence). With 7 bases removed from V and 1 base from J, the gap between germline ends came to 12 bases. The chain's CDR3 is CASTQGGGTDTQYF. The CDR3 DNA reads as TGTGCCAGCACCCAAGGGGGGGGCACAGATACGCAGTATTTT.

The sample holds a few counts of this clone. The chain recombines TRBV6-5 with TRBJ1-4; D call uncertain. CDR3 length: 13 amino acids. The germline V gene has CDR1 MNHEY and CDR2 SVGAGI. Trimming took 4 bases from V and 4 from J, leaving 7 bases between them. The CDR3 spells CASSSRGNEKLFF. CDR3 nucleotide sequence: TGTGCCAGCAGTTCCCGGGGTAATGAAAAACTGTTTTTT.

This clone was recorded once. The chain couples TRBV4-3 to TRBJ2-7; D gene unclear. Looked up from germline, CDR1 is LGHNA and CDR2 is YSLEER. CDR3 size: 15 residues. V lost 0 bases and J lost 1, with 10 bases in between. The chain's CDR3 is CASSQEFQRSYEQYF. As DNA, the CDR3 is TGCGCCAGCAGCCAAGAATTCCAACGGTCCTACGAGCAGTACTTC.

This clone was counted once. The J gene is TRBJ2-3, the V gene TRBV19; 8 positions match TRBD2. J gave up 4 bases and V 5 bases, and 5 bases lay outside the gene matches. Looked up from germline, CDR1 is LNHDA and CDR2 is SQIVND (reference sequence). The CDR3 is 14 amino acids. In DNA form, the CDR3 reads TGTGCCAGTAGTTCGGGACTAGTAGCAGATACGCAGTATTTT. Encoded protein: CASSSGLVADTQYF.

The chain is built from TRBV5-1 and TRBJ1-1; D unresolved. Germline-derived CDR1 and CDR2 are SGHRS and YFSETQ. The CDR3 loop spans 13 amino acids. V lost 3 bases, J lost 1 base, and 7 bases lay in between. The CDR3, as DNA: TGCGCCAGCAGCTACTCGGGGAACACTGAAGCTTTCTTT. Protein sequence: CASSYSGNTEAFF.

The CDR3 DNA sequence: TGTGCCAGCACGTCTAATGAAAAACTGTTTTTT. Amino acids: CASTSNEKLFF. V is TRBV6-6 and J is TRBJ1-4; no definite D call. V was trimmed by 7 bases and J by 3 bases, leaving 3 bases between them. The CDR3 extends over 11 amino acids. Germline CDR1 is MNHNY and CDR2 is SVGAGI (reference sequence).